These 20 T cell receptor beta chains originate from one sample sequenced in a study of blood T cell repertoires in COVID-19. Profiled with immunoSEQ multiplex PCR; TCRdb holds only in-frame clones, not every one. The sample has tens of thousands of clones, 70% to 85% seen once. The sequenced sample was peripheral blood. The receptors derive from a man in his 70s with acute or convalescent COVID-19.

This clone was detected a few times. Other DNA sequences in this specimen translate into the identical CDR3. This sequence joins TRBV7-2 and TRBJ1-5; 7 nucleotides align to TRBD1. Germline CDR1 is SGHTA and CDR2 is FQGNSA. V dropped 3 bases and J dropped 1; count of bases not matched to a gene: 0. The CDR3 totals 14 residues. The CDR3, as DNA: TGTGCCAGCAGCTTGGGACAGAGCAATCAGCCCCAGCATTTT. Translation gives CASSLGQSNQPQHF.

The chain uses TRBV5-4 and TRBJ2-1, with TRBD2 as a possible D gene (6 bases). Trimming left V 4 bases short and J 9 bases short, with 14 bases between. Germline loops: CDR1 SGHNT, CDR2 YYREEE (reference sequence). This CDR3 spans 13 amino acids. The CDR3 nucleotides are TGTGCCAGCAGCGGGGAGACCGGGAGTGAGCAGTTCTTC. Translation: CASSGETGSEQFF.

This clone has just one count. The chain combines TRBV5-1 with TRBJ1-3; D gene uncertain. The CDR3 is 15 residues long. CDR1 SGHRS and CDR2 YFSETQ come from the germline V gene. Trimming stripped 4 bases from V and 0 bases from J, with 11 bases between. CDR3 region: CASSIGGSSGNTIYF. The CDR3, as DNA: TGCGCCAGCAGCATAGGAGGCTCCTCTGGAAACACCATATATTTT. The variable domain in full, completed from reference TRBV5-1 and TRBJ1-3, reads KAGVTQTPRYLIKTRGQQVTLSCSPISGHRSVSWYQQTPGQGLQFLFEYFSETQRNKGNFPGRFSGRQFSNSRSEMNVSTLELGDSALYLCASSIGGSSGNTIYFGEGSWLTVV.

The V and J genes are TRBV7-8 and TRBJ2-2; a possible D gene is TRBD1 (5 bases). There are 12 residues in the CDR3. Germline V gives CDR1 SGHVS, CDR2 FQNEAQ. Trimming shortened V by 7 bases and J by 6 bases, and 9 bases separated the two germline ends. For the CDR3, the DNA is TGTGCCAGCACCCTAGGGGCCGGGGAGCTGTTTTTT. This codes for CASTLGAGELFF. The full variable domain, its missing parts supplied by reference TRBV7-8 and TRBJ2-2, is GAGVSQSPRYKVAKRGQDVALRCDPISGHVSLFWYQQALGQGPEFLTYFQNEAQLDKSGLPSDRFFAERPEGSVSTLKIQRTQQEDSAVYLCASTLGAGELFFGEGSRLTVL.

In nucleotides, the CDR3 is TGCGCCAGCAGCTTGGCCGGACAACAAGAGACCCAGTACTTC. Its protein is CASSLAGQQETQYF. This chain joins TRBV5-1 and TRBJ2-5, with D maybe TRBD1 (5 bases). CDR3 length: 14 residues. V was clipped by 0 bases and J by 2 bases, with 8 bases between them. Germline loops: CDR1 SGHRS, CDR2 YFSETQ. Drawing the rest from reference TRBV5-1 and TRBJ2-5, the complete variable domain is KAGVTQTPRYLIKTRGQQVTLSCSPISGHRSVSWYQQTPGQGLQFLFEYFSETQRNKGNFPGRFSGRQFSNSRSEMNVSTLELGDSALYLCASSLAGQQETQYFGPGTRLLVL.

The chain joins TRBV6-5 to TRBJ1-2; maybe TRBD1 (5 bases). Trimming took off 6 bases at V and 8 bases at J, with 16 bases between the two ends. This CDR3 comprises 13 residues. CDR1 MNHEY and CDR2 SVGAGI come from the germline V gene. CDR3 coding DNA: TGTGCCAGCAGCCCCGCAGGGAATTACGGCTACACCTTC. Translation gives CASSPAGNYGYTF.

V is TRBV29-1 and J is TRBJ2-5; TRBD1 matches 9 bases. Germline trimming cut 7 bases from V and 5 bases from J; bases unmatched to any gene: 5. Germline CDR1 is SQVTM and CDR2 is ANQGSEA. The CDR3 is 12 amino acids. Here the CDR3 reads CSAIQGAETQYF. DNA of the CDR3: TGCAGCGCGATACAGGGGGCCGAGACCCAGTACTTC. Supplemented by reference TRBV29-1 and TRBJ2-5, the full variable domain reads SAVISQKPSRDICQRGTSLTIQCQVDSQVTMMFWYRQQPGQSLTLIATANQGSEATYESGFVIDKFPISRPNLTFSTLTVSNMSPEDSSIYLCSAIQGAETQYFGPGTRLLVL.

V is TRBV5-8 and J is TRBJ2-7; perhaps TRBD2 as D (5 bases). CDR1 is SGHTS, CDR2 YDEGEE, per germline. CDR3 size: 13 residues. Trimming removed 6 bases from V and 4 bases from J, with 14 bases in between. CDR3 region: CASTKGGLYEQYF. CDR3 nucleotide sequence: TGTGCCAGCACCAAGGGCGGGCTTTACGAGCAGTACTTC. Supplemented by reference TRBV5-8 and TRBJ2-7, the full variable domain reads EAGVTQSPTHLIKTRGQQATLRCSPISGHTSVYWYQQALGLGLQFLLWYDEGEERNRGNFPPRFSGRQFPNYSSELNVNALELEDSALYLCASTKGGLYEQYFGPGTRLTVT.

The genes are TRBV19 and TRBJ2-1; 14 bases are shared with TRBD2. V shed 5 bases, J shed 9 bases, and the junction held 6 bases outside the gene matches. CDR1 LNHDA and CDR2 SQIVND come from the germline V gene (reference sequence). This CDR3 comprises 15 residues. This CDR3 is CASSLGLAGALEQFF. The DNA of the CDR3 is TGTGCCAGTAGTCTGGGACTAGCGGGAGCTCTTGAGCAGTTCTTC.

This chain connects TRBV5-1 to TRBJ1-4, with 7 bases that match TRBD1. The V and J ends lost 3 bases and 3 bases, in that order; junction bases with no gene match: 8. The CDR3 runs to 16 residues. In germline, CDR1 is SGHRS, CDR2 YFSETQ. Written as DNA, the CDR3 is TGCGCCAGCAGCTCCTCAGGGGGTCACGCTAATGAAAAACTGTTTTTT. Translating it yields CASSSSGGHANEKLFF.

The CDR3 reads CARQEESYGYTF. The CDR3 DNA reads as TGTGCCCGACAGGAGGAAAGCTATGGCTACACCTTC. The chain employs TRBV2 and TRBJ1-2; tentative D call: TRBD1 (6 bases). V dropped 11 bases and J dropped 4 bases, with 14 bases sitting between them. Germline CDR1 SNHLY, CDR2 FYNNEI. The CDR3 runs to 12 residues.

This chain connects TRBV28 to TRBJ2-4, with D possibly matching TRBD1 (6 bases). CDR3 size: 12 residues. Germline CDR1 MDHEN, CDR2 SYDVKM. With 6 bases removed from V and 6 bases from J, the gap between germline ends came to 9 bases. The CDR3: CASREDRNIQYF. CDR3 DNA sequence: TGTGCCAGCAGGGAGGACAGAAACATTCAGTACTTC.

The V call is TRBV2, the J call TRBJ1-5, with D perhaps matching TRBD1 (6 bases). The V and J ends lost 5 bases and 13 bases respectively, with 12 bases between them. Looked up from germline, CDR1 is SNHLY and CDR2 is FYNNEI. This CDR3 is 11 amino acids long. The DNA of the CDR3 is TGTGCCAGCAGTCTCGACAGGACACAGCATTTT. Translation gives CASSLDRTQHF.

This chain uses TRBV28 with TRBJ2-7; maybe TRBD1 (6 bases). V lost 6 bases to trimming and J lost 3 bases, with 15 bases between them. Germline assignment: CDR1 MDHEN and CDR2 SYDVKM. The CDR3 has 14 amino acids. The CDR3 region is CASRTLQGDYEQYF. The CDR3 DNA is TGTGCCAGCAGGACTTTACAGGGAGACTACGAGCAGTACTTC.

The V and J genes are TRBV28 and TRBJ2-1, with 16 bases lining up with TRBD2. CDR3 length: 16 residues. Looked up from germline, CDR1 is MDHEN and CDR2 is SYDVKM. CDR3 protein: CSAGTSGRALAGEQFF. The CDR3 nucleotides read TGTTCCGCCGGGACTAGCGGGAGGGCCCTCGCGGGTGAGCAGTTCTTC.

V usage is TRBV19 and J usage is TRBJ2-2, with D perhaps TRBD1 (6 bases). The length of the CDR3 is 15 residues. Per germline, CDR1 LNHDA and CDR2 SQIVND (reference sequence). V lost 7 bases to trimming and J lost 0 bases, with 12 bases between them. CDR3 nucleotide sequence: TGTGCCAGTAAGGCGTGGACAGCGAACACCGGGGAGCTGTTTTTT. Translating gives CASKAWTANTGELFF.

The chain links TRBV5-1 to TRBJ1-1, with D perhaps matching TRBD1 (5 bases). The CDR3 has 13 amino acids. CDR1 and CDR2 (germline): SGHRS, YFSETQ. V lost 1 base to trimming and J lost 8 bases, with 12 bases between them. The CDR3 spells CASSLIPRGEAFF. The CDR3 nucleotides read TGCGCCAGCAGCTTGATTCCCCGGGGGGAAGCTTTCTTT.

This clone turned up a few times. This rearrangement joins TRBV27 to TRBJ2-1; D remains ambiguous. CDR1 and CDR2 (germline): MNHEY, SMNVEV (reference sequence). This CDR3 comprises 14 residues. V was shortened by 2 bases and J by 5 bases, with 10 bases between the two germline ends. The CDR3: CASSLVGSNNEQFF. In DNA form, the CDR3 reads TGTGCCAGCAGTTTAGTGGGCTCGAACAATGAGCAGTTCTTC.

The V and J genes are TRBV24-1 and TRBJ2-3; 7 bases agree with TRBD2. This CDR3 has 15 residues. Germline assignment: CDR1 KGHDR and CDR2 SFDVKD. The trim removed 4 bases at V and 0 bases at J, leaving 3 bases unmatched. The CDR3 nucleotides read TGTGCCACCAGTGACAAGCGGGGCAGCACAGATACGCAGTATTTT. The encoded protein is CATSDKRGSTDTQYF.

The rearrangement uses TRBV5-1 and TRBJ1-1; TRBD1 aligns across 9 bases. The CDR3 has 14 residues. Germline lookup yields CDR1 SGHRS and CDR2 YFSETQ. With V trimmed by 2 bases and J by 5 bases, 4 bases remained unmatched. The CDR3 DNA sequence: TGCGCCAGCAGCTTCGGACAGGGGAGGACTGAAGCTTTCTTT. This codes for CASSFGQGRTEAFF.